The T cell receptor (beta chain) described here comes from a study of blood T cell repertoires in COVID-19. About the research overall: Specimens from acute and convalescent COVID-19 originated in the United States, Italy and Spain.

Sequencing used immunoSEQ multiplex PCR; TCRdb keeps in-frame clones, though not all of them. The sample yields over 120,000 clones, about 85% seen once. Germline V gene lookup returns CDR1 SQVTM and CDR2 ANQGSEA. The CDR3 runs 14 residues. The V end lost 7 bases, the J end lost 1 base, and 16 bases lay between the germline ends. The sequence came from a woman between 65 and 79 years old with COVID-19, enrolled during active disease. The sample consisted of peripheral blood. The chain employs TRBV29-1 and TRBJ1-1; D is undetermined. The CDR3 spells CSAPAGKANTEAFF. CDR3 DNA sequence: TGCAGCGCCCCGGCGGGGAAGGCGAACACTGAAGCTTTCTTT. The entire variable domain, with the rest obtained from reference TRBV29-1 and TRBJ1-1, is as follows: SAVISQKPSRDICQRGTSLTIQCQVDSQVTMMFWYRQQPGQSLTLIATANQGSEATYESGFVIDKFPISRPNLTFSTLTVSNMSPEDSSIYLCSAPAGKANTEAFFGQGTRLTVV.